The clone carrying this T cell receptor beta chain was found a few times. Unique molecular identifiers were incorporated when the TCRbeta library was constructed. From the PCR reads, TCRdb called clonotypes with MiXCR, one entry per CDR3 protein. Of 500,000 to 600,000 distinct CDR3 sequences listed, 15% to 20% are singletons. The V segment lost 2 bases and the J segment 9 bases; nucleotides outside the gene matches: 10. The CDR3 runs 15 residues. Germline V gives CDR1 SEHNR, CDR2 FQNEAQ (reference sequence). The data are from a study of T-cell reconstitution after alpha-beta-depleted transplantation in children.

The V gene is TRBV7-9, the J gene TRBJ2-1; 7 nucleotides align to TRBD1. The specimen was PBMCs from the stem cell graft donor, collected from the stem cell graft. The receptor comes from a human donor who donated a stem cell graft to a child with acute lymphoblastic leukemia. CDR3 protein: CASSLLQGRAPEQFF. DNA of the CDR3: TGTGCCAGCAGCTTATTACAGGGGCGCGCCCCTGAGCAGTTCTTC.